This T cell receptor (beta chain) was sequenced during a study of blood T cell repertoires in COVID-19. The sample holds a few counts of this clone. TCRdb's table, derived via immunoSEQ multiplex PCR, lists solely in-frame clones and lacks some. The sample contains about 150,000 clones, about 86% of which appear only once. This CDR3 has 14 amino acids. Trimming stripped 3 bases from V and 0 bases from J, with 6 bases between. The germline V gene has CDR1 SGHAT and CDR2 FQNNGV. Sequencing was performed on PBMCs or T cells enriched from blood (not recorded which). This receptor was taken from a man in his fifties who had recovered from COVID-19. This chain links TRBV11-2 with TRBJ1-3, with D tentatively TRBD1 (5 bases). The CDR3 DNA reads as TGTGCCAGCAGCTTCGGGGGCTCTGGAAACACCATATATTTT. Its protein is CASSFGGSGNTIYF. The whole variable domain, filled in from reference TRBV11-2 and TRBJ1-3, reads EAGVAQSPRYKIIEKRQSVAFWCNPISGHATLYWYQQILGQGPKLLIQFQNNGVVDDSQLPKDRFSAERLKGVDSTLKIQPAKLEDSAVYLCASSFGGSGNTIYFGEGSWLTVV.